This TCR beta chain was obtained from a study of cytomegalovirus exposure and HLA in healthy donors. Only in-frame clones appear in the TCRdb table, and some are missing; sequencing was by immunoSEQ multiplex PCR. The sample records 220,000 or so clones, approximately 88% being singletons. The clonotype was recovered from a woman under 40 in good health and CMV-seropositive. Sequencing input: PBMCs.

CDR3 residues: CASSSRGLYQETQYF. The DNA of the CDR3 is TGTGCCAGCTCATCACGGGGCCTCTATCAAGAGACCCAGTACTTC. The J gene is TRBJ2-5, the V gene TRBV18; D possibly uses TRBD1 or TRBD2 (5 bases each). The CDR3 runs to 15 residues. Germline V gene sequence: CDR1 KGHSH, CDR2 LQKENI. V was shortened by 5 bases and J by 2 bases, with 15 bases between the two germline ends.